Given below is one TCR beta chain in context. Study processing details: Reference gene primer amplification gave estimated nucleated cell counts. Sequenced by immunoSEQ multiplex PCR; TCRdb stores in-frame clones only, minus some. V, J and clone size derive from that table, while D and trimming were established from the DNA sequence. The sample includes roughly 200,000 clones, under 90% seen only once; the top ten take 6.7%. The germline V gene encodes CDR1 SNHLY and CDR2 FYNNEI. The CDR3 covers 16 residues. Trimming removed 0 bases from V and 10 bases from J, with 16 bases in between. The source of the sample is a study of blood T cell repertoires in COVID-19. Study overall: PBMCs, B-cell-depleted T cells, or T cells were the source of the cDNA or gDNA that made up the material.

V gene TRBV2 combines with J gene TRBJ1-6, with no clear D. This receptor was taken from a man aged 35 to 55 with acute or convalescent COVID-19. Sample: peripheral blood. The CDR3 nucleotides are TGTGCCAGCAGTGAAGCGTTCGGTCAGGCTGGGTCACCCCTCCACTTT. Protein sequence: CASSEAFGQAGSPLHF. Supplemented by reference TRBV2 and TRBJ1-6, the full variable domain reads EPEVTQTPSHQVTQMGQEVILRCVPISNHLYFYWYRQILGQKVEFLVSFYNNEISEKSEIFDDQFSVERPDGSNFTLKIRSTKLEDSAMYFCASSEAFGQAGSPLHFGNGTRLTVT.